This T cell receptor (beta chain) was sequenced for a study of T cell responses to AZD1222 COVID-19 vaccine. As to this clone: The antigen remains unidentified.

Study-wide points: Repertoire samples came only from after the peak T cell response. Recipients of AZD1222 seropositive at baseline numbered only 5 or 6. White British ancestry dominated among donors, who included more females, and clonal diversity was possibly underestimated. Researchers report vaccine-associated CD4 TCRs spanning spike, with dominance at 160-218 and 743-854.

The table came from immunoSEQ multiplex PCR; TCRdb's copy has only in-frame clones and leaves some out. The data contain 80,000 to 95,000 clones, approximately 91% of them singletons. The CDR3 spans 14 residues. V shed 5 bases and J shed 5 bases, with 16 bases lying between them. Per the germline V gene, CDR1 is SGHRS and CDR2 is YFSETQ. This TCR was sampled from an adult who received the AZD1222 COVID-19 vaccine. This specimen was peripheral blood, taken 28 days after the second AZD1222 dose. J is TRBJ1-1 and V is TRBV5-1, with TRBD1 as a possible D gene (5 bases). The CDR3 protein is CASSHGRGGTEAFF. CDR3 DNA sequence: TGCGCCAGCAGTCATGGACGGGGCGGAACTGAAGCTTTCTTT. Together with reference TRBV5-1 and TRBJ1-1, the CDR3 gives the full variable domain: KAGVTQTPRYLIKTRGQQVTLSCSPISGHRSVSWYQQTPGQGLQFLFEYFSETQRNKGNFPGRFSGRQFSNSRSEMNVSTLELGDSALYLCASSHGRGGTEAFFGQGTRLTVV.